This TCR beta chain derives from a study of CD8 T cells in Susac syndrome. Study-level points and caveats: Expansion of clones was not seen in the CD4+ T cell repertoires of Susac syndrome. The study acknowledged a relatively small number of individuals in its TCR sequencing and HLA analysis.

TCR beta sequencing covered blood CD8+ and CD4+ T cells. cDNA came from approximately 0.5 to 1 ug RNA primed by random hexamers. The authors amplified TCR beta CDR3 across 54 Vbeta and 13 Jbeta using immunoSEQ multiplex PCR. TCRdb re-called the immunoSEQ multiplex PCR reads through MiXCR, storing one row per CDR3 protein. The repertoire holds under 200,000 distinct CDR3 sequences, with roughly 94% as singletons. The CDR3 covers 15 residues. The V gene's germline CDR1 is KGHSH and CDR2 LQKENI. J gave up 3 bases and V 3 bases, and 5 bases lay outside the gene matches. This clonotype was observed a few times. The antigen is not known.

Specimen: CD4+ T cells from PBMCs. The sequence derives from a human donor with Susac syndrome. V is TRBV18 and J is TRBJ2-3, with 8 nucleotides matching TRBD1. The CDR3 region has the DNA TGTGCCAGCTCACCCAGGACAGGGAGAACAGATACGCAGTATTTT. Translated, it gives CASSPRTGRTDTQYF.